This TCR beta chain was documented in a study of OX40 agonist ivuxolimab in advanced cancers. For the wider study: Ivuxolimab, which targeted the costimulatory receptor OX40 (CD134), was an agonistic, fully human IgG2 monoclonal antibody. The point of sequencing TCRbeta in the periphery was to test whether ivuxolimab changed TCR sequence diversity and drove clonal T-cell expansion. Partial responses were achieved by three dose-escalation patients, of whom one had hepatocellular carcinoma and two had cutaneous melanoma. Of the roughly 52 dose-escalation patients, hepatocellular carcinoma was present in 19, melanoma in roughly 15, renal cell carcinoma in 9 and head and neck cancer in 9. The monotherapy dose-escalation portion (N of about 57 patients) of the phase I ivuxolimab trial is reported in the paper. Intravenous ivuxolimab was administered to patients every 2 weeks at six dose levels: 0.01, 0.1, 0.3, 1.5, 3 and 10 mg/kg. Patients were allowed to have had prior anti-PD-1, anti-PD-L1 or anti-CTLA-4 therapy, and more than 30% of the dose-escalation patients had previously received checkpoint inhibitors. In the dose-escalation cohort, 82.7% of patients were male, and the mean age was approximately 60 years, with a range of about 20 to 79. Broad study findings and their caveats: Clonal expansion of both CD4+ and CD8+ blood T cells was observed from baseline to week 6 at doses 0.1 to 3.0 mg/kg. Which antigens the clonally expanded peripheral T cells were specific for was not determined. Low levels of normalized T-cell clonal expansion were also seen in some patients who did not respond. In the 0.1-3.0 mg/kg groups, partial responders had among the lowest normalized peripheral clonal expansion, particularly in CD8+ T cells. After ivuxolimab, more expanded clones were found on average in CD8+ T cells than in CD4+ T cells.

CDR1 ENHRY and CDR2 SYGVKD are derived from the germline V gene. From its cysteine to its phenylalanine, the CDR3 spans 13 amino acids. The sequence is cut down to CDR3 DNA, 39 bases in frame from base 1. V gives up 9 bases and J gives up 6 bases, and the segment between their germline ends measures 18 bases. Patients with a history of autoimmune disease or receiving systemic immunosuppression were excluded from the trial. Peripheral blood for TCR sequencing was collected from all dose cohorts at baseline, on cycle 4 day 1, and on cycle 7 day 1. The samples were drawn from a first-in-human, open-label, multicenter phase I dose-escalation trial of ivuxolimab. Adults with locally advanced or metastatic head and neck squamous cell, hepatocellular, melanoma or renal cell carcinoma were enrolled in the trial. Before TCR sequencing, CD4+ T cells and CD8+ T cells were sorted from peripheral blood as separate populations.

To sequence the TCRbeta CDR3 region, genomic DNA was isolated from the sorted cells. The immunoSEQ Assay was used for sequencing of TCRbeta CDR3 regions. TCRdb stores this immuneACCESS table with in-frame sequences only. Part of the clones is absent; in the studies checked, under half of the shortfall reflects unresolved V genes, and no reason is known for the rest. Here the sample has around 80,000 clones; 75% to 95% occur a single time. Roughly 2% of the sample is in the top ten clones. This clone was counted once. It has no known antigen specificity. One base away there is no much larger clone; base qualities are not given.

This specimen was CD4+ or CD8+ T cells sorted from blood, taken in a trial of the OX40 agonist ivuxolimab. This sequence was found in an adult with an advanced solid tumor such as melanoma, head and neck, liver or kidney cancer. The chain employs TRBV10-3 and TRBJ2-7; the D gene cannot be resolved beyond TRBD1 or TRBD2, each matching 5 bases. The nucleotide sequence is TGTGCCATGGGACCGGTGCCGGAGTCCGAGCAGTACTTC. This is translated as CAMGPVPESEQYF.